Included here is one TCR beta chain sequence, with context. From germline, CDR1 is MNHEY and CDR2 SMNVEV (reference sequence). The CDR3 consists of 15 residues. V trimming: 5 bases; J trimming: 0 bases; junction bases outside the gene matches: 3. In the original analysis: Reference gene primer amplification yielded estimated nucleated cell counts. Here immunoSEQ multiplex PCR was the method, and the copy in TCRdb shows in-frame clones only, minus some. D and trimming were read from the DNA, whereas the V and J calls and clone size are those reported in that table. The sample includes roughly 260,000 clones, roughly 90% seen only once; the top ten take about 4.1%. The sample originates from a study of blood T cell repertoires in COVID-19. Overall study context: COVID-19 samples from acute and convalescent phases originated in the United States, Italy and Spain. T cells, B-cell-depleted T cells, or PBMCs supplied cDNA or gDNA.

The clonotype originates from a man aged 60 to 69 who had recovered from COVID-19. The V gene is TRBV27, the J gene TRBJ1-5, with 8 nucleotides matching TRBD1. Sequences were obtained from peripheral blood. CDR3 residues: CASSDRGYSNQPQHF. CDR3 coding DNA: TGTGCCAGCAGTGACAGGGGCTATAGCAATCAGCCCCAGCATTTT.